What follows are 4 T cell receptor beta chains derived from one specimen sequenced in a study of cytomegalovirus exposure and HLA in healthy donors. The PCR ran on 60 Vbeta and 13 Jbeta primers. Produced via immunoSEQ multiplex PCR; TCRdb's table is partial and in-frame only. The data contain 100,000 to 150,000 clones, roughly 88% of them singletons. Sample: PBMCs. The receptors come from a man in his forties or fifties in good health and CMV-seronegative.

As DNA, the CDR3 is TGCGCCAGCAGTGAGAGGGGGCTGGGCACCGGGGAGCTGTTTTTT. Its translation: CASSERGLGTGELFF. The chain recombines TRBV10-1 with TRBJ2-2, with 7 bases aligning to TRBD1. With V trimmed by 2 bases and J by 4 bases, 4 bases remained unmatched. Germline CDR1 reads WNHNN; CDR2 reads SYGVQD (reference sequence). CDR3 length equals 15 residues.

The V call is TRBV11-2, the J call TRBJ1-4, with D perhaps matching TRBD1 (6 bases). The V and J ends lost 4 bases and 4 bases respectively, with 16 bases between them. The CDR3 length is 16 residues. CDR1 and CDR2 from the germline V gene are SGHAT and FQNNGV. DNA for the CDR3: TGTGCCAGCAGCTCCTTAAGGGGGTCTGGTAATGAAAAACTGTTTTTT. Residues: CASSSLRGSGNEKLFF.

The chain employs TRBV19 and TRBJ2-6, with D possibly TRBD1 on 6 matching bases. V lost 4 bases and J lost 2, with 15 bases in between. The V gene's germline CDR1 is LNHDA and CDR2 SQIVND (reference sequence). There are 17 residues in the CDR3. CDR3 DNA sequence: TGTGCCAGTAGTACCGGGACAAGGGGACCTGGGGCCAACGTCCTGACTTTC. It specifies CASSTGTRGPGANVLTF.

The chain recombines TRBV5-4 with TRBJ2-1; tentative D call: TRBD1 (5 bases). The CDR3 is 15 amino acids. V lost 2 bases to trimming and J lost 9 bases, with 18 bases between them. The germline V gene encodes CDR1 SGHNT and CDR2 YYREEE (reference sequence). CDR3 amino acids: CASSLRGQERSEQFF. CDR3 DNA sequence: TGTGCCAGCAGCTTACGAGGACAAGAGCGTAGTGAGCAGTTCTTC.